This T cell receptor beta chain was sequenced during a study of shared clonotypes between healthy human individuals. Study results and limitations: Relative to their counterparts shared across all four donors, non-shared clonotypes exhibited diminished generation probabilities. Only blood was sampled; tissue repertoires likely differ.

Regarding this clone: Its matching antigen is unknown.

Between the trimmed V and J ends, which lost 5 bases and 0 bases, there was a span of 26 bases. In germline, CDR1 is LNHDA, CDR2 SQIVND (reference sequence). The CDR3 totals 19 residues. The data were produced by immunoSEQ multiplex PCR, yet TCRdb's version contains in-frame clones alone and is incomplete. The sample holds millions of clones, 95% seen once. Sequenced sample: naive CD4+ T cells sorted from blood. Specified subset: CD45RA+ positively selected. The V gene is TRBV19, the J gene TRBJ2-7, with D tentatively TRBD1 (5 bases). This clonotype was sampled from a man in his late teens or twenties in good health. DNA of the CDR3: TGTGCCAGTAGTCCGAAAGGGGTAGGGCCCCCGAGGAGCTCCTACGAGCAGTACTTC. It is translated as CASSPKGVGPPRSSYEQYF.